A single sample is the source of the 28 T cell receptor beta chains below, sequenced in a study of control samples from healthy donors and cancer patients (dated by TCRdb to between 2020 and 2021). Libraries were prepared through the immunoSEQ multiplex PCR assay. Entries here come from immuneACCESS through TCRdb and include only in-frame sequences with V and J called. Some clones fail to appear in such tables; in the studies checked, an unresolved V gene covers under half of the shortfall, and the cause of the remainder is unknown. Recorded for this sample are about 160,000 clones; about 94% of them occurred a single time. The top ten clones comprise 13% to 15% of the sample. Sequenced input: PBMCs. Receptors originate from a man aged 60 to 75 with colorectal cancer.

The gene calls are TRBV6-5 and TRBJ1-5, with D unresolved. The CDR3 has 15 amino acids. V lost 6 bases, J lost 1 base, and 13 bases lay in between. Per germline, CDR1 MNHEY and CDR2 SVGAGI. DNA of the CDR3: TGTGCCAGCAGCCCCGGGTCGGGGAGCAATCAGCCCCAGCATTTT. Its translation is CASSPGSGSNQPQHF.

The J gene is TRBJ2-1, the V gene TRBV2, with D perhaps TRBD2 (6 bases). Trimming removed 8 bases from V and 7 bases from J, with 15 bases in between. Germline CDR1 is SNHLY and CDR2 is FYNNEI. The CDR3 totals 13 residues. The CDR3 DNA follows: TGTGCCAGCGCAGTAGCGGAGAAAAATGAGCAGTTCTTC. This sequence encodes CASAVAEKNEQFF.

J is TRBJ1-4 and V is TRBV7-2, with unresolved D. CDR1 SGHTA and CDR2 FQGNSA come from the germline V gene. Trimming pared 4 bases from V and 7 bases from J, leaving 13 bases between. This CDR3 is built from 14 residues. Here the CDR3 reads CASSSGLATEKLFF. The CDR3 region has the DNA TGTGCCAGCAGCTCCGGTTTGGCTACTGAAAAACTGTTTTTT.

This clone was detected once. The genes are TRBV19 and TRBJ1-2, with 8 bases fitting TRBD1. CDR1 and CDR2 (germline): LNHDA, SQIVND (reference sequence). The CDR3 is 15 residues long. J was trimmed by 6 bases and V by 8 bases; bases with no gene match: 14. Here the CDR3 reads CASWEGGRGLDGYTF. DNA for the CDR3: TGTGCCAGTTGGGAAGGTGGCAGGGGGCTGGATGGCTACACCTTC.

The V and J genes are TRBV19 and TRBJ1-1; no clear D. The CDR3 is 14 amino acids. The germline CDR1 and CDR2 sequences are LNHDA and SQIVND (reference sequence). Trimming pared 3 bases from V and 1 base from J, leaving 9 bases between. The CDR3 bases are TGTGCCAGTAGTATGATCGAAAGGAACACTGAAGCTTTCTTT. Translating it yields CASSMIERNTEAFF.

The chain couples TRBV12-3 or TRBV12-4 to TRBJ1-1; tentatively, D is TRBD1 (5 bases). V lost 6 bases and J lost 10, with 18 bases in between. This CDR3 region has 13 residues. CDR3 in amino acids: CASSPFGGRIAFF. The CDR3 region has the DNA TGTGCCAGCAGCCCCTTCGGGGGTCGTATAGCTTTCTTT.

Worth noting for this clone: At one boundary the junction diverges from the germline segment, which might be a read error. The gene calls are TRBV5-5 and TRBJ2-7; D tentatively reads TRBD1 or TRBD2 (5 bases each). CDR3 length: 16 amino acids. Germline CDR1 is SGHKS and CDR2 is YYEKEE (reference sequence). CDR3 in DNA: TGTGCCAGCAGCTTGGCCATCGGTGGGACCTCCCACGAGCAGTACTTC. This sequence encodes CASSLAIGGTSHEQYF. The full variable domain, its missing parts supplied by reference TRBV5-5 and TRBJ2-7, is DAGVTQSPTHLIKTRGQQVTLRCSPISGHKSVSWYQQVLGQGPQFIFQYYEKEERGRGNFPDRFSARQFPNYSSELNVNALLLGDSALYLCASSLAIGGTSHEQYFGPGTRLTVT.

The gene calls are TRBV3-1 (or the pseudogene TRBV3-2) and TRBJ1-1, with D uncertain. Germline CDR1 and CDR2: LGHDT and YNNKEL (reference sequence). This CDR3 contains 13 residues. The ends were cut back, 4 bases at V and 0 bases at J, with 6 bases in the middle. CDR3 sequence (DNA): TGTGCCAGCAGCCGTACGGTGAACACTGAAGCTTTCTTT. This encodes CASSRTVNTEAFF.

CDR3 in DNA: TGCGCCAGCAGCCAAGATTTTACCTCCCTTAATCACGTCAGGACTGAAGCTTTCTTT. Its protein is CASSQDFTSLNHVRTEAFF. The rearrangement joins TRBV4-3 to TRBJ1-1, with unresolved D. This CDR3 spans 19 amino acids. Germline CDR1 and CDR2: LGHNA and YSLEER. Trimming stripped 0 bases from V and 5 bases from J, with 25 bases between.

The CDR3 DNA follows: TGTGCCAGCTCACCACCAAATCGTCCGACAGGGGGCGAGCAGTACTTC. Translating gives CASSPPNRPTGGEQYF. The chain joins TRBV18 to TRBJ2-7; TRBD1 matches at 9 bases. The trim removed 0 bases at V and 6 bases at J, leaving 9 bases unmatched. This CDR3 has 16 residues. The germline CDR1 and CDR2 sequences are KGHSH and LQKENI.

The chain joins TRBV27 to TRBJ2-7, with D uncertain. V shed 5 bases and J shed 2 bases, with 16 bases lying between them. Germline V gene lookup returns CDR1 MNHEY and CDR2 SMNVEV (reference sequence). This CDR3 is built from 15 residues. The CDR3 sequence is CASSPAEAVTYEQYF. CDR3 coding DNA: TGTGCCAGCAGTCCCGCCGAGGCAGTTACCTACGAGCAGTACTTC.

J is TRBJ2-5 and V is TRBV6-5; D might be TRBD1 or TRBD2, each matching 5 bases. Between the trimmed V and J ends, which lost 6 bases and 9 bases, there was a span of 20 bases. The CDR3 has 14 amino acids. CDR1 and CDR2 (germline): MNHEY, SVGAGI. DNA of the CDR3: TGTGCCAGCAGCCCGGGGCCCCCCCTAGTTTCCCAGTACTTC. Protein sequence: CASSPGPPLVSQYF.

The V and J genes are TRBV5-1 and TRBJ2-7; 7 nucleotides align to TRBD1. The CDR3 consists of 15 residues. J was trimmed by 1 base and V by 0 bases; bases with no gene match: 4. Germline assignment: CDR1 SGHRS and CDR2 YFSETQ. The CDR3 nucleotides read TGCGCCAGCAGCTTGGTGGGACAGCGGTCCTACGAGCAGTACTTC. It is translated as CASSLVGQRSYEQYF. Variable domain in full (rest from reference TRBV5-1 and TRBJ2-7): KAGVTQTPRYLIKTRGQQVTLSCSPISGHRSVSWYQQTPGQGLQFLFEYFSETQRNKGNFPGRFSGRQFSNSRSEMNVSTLELGDSALYLCASSLVGQRSYEQYFGPGTRLTVT.

In its sample, this clone was seen a few times. The chain uses TRBV7-8 and TRBJ1-1, with 8 bases matching TRBD1. J was trimmed by 12 bases and V by 3 bases; bases with no gene match: 9. CDR1 SGHVS and CDR2 FQNEAQ come from the germline V gene. The CDR3 extends over 13 amino acids. The CDR3 region has the DNA TGTGCCAGCAGCTTGGGGGACAGGCCAAGCTCTTTCTTT. Translated, it gives CASSLGDRPSSFF.

To note about this clone: Other nucleotide sequences in the sample specify the same CDR3. The chain couples TRBV20-1 to TRBJ2-3; the D is unclear. Deletions cut 7 bases from V and 6 bases from J, with 8 bases between. The germline CDR1 and CDR2 sequences are DFQATT and SNEGSKA (reference sequence). The CDR3 sequence is 10 residues long. This CDR3 reads CSVDGDTQYF. The CDR3 DNA sequence: TGCAGTGTTGACGGGGATACGCAGTATTTT.

The V gene is TRBV2, the J gene TRBJ1-2; 8 bases fit TRBD1. The CDR3 contains 13 residues. The ends lost 7 bases at V and 4 bases at J; junction bases unmatched: 5. CDR1 and CDR2 from the germline V gene are SNHLY and FYNNEI. The CDR3 loop is CASTPGQAYGYTF. Here the CDR3 DNA reads TGTGCCAGCACCCCGGGACAGGCCTATGGCTACACCTTC.

The chain is built from TRBV30 and TRBJ1-1; no clear D. This CDR3 comprises 14 residues. Germline assignment: CDR1 GTSNPN and CDR2 SVGIG (reference sequence). The V and J ends lost 0 bases and 0 bases respectively, with 8 bases between them. The CDR3 nucleotides are TGTGCCTGGAGTGTAACCAACCTGAACACTGAAGCTTTCTTT. This gives the protein CAWSVTNLNTEAFF. The full variable domain, with the rest looked up from reference TRBV30 and TRBJ1-1, is SQTIHQWPATLVQPVGSPLSLECTVEGTSNPNLYWYRQAAGRGLQLLFYSVGIGQISSEVPQNLSASRPQDRQFILSSKKLLLSDSGFYLCAWSVTNLNTEAFFGQGTRLTVV.

The gene calls are TRBV10-3 and TRBJ2-3, with 8 bases that match TRBD1. J was trimmed by 2 bases and V by 5 bases; bases with no gene match: 6. This CDR3 comprises 15 residues. Germline CDR1 reads ENHRY; CDR2 reads SYGVKD. The CDR3 coding sequence is TGTGCCATCAGTAGACAGGGGACTTCCACAGATACGCAGTATTTT. Translated: CAISRQGTSTDTQYF.

V and J are TRBV10-2 and TRBJ2-7, with D perhaps matching TRBD1 (5 bases). The germline V and J ends were trimmed by 5 bases and 0 bases, with 11 bases remaining between them. This CDR3 has 14 residues. Germline-derived CDR1 and CDR2 are WSHSY and SAAADI. The CDR3 here is CASSRQRGSYEQYF. The CDR3 coding sequence is TGCGCCAGCAGTCGACAGCGCGGCTCCTACGAGCAGTACTTC.

The chain is built from TRBV5-4 and TRBJ1-4, with 7 bases identical to TRBD1. Germline values: CDR1 SGHNT, CDR2 YYREEE (reference sequence). The CDR3 consists of 14 residues. V lost 4 bases to trimming and J lost 7 bases; unmatched junction nucleotides: 7. In nucleotides, the CDR3 is TGTGCCAGCAGCCGCGACAGGGAAGGTGAAAAACTGTTTTTT. Protein sequence: CASSRDREGEKLFF.

The chain recombines TRBV29-1 with TRBJ2-1, with TRBD1 identical over 8 bases. The V gene end was trimmed by 6 bases and the J gene end by 5 bases; junction bases not matched to a gene: 6. The germline CDR1 and CDR2 sequences are SQVTM and ANQGSEA. The CDR3 is 13 amino acids. CDR3 sequence reads: CSVRTGTDNEQFF. The CDR3 bases are TGCAGCGTACGGACAGGGACGGACAATGAGCAGTTCTTC.

CDR3 coding DNA: TGTGCCAGCAGTGACCCGGCAGGGGGCAGGAATGAGCAGTTCTTC. Its translation is CASSDPAGGRNEQFF. V gene TRBV6-1 combines with J gene TRBJ2-1; TRBD1 aligns across 8 bases. CDR3 length: 15 amino acids. After removal of 3 bases from V and 7 bases from J, the junction contained 8 bases not matched to a gene. CDR1 and CDR2 (germline): MNHNS, SASEGT.

The chain couples TRBV5-6 to TRBJ2-2; TRBD2 matches 12 bases. This CDR3 contains 15 residues. After removal of 5 bases from V and 5 bases from J, the junction contained 4 bases not matched to a gene. The germline V gene has CDR1 SGHDT and CDR2 YYEEEE. CDR3 DNA sequence: TGTGCCAGCAGGGCGGGACTAGCGGGTACCGGGGAGCTGTTTTTT. Residues: CASRAGLAGTGELFF.

The chain has TRBV24-1 and TRBJ1-5, with D possibly being TRBD1 (6 bases). The CDR3 loop spans 14 amino acids. V was cut by 4 bases and J by 4 bases, with 10 bases left in between. Germline values: CDR1 KGHDR, CDR2 SFDVKD. In DNA form, the CDR3 reads TGTGCCACCAGTGAGGGGACACTTAATCAGCCCCAGCATTTT. It is translated as CATSEGTLNQPQHF.

The chain employs TRBV6-1 and TRBJ1-1; D is perhaps TRBD1 (5 bases). Germline CDR1 and CDR2: MNHNS and SASEGT. The V end lost 3 bases, the J end lost 0 bases, and 11 bases lay between the germline ends. The CDR3 spans 15 residues. The CDR3 nucleotides are TGTGCCAGCAGTGAGGGACCGACACTGAACACTGAAGCTTTCTTT. Its protein product is CASSEGPTLNTEAFF.

This rearrangement joins TRBV25-1 to TRBJ2-6; D call uncertain. Trimming stripped 5 bases from V and 4 bases from J, with 9 bases between. Germline loops: CDR1 MGHDK, CDR2 SYGVNS. The CDR3 is 14 amino acids. The CDR3 sequence is CASSYERGANVLTF. Here the CDR3 DNA reads TGTGCCAGCAGTTACGAACGAGGGGCCAACGTCCTGACTTTC.

The chain recombines TRBV7-6 with TRBJ1-4; 9 bases are a match to TRBD1. Germline CDR1 is SGHVS and CDR2 is FNYEAQ. The CDR3 spans 15 residues. With 5 bases clipped from V and 5 bases from J, the junction kept 6 bases outside the gene matches. The chain's CDR3 is CASSPRTGENEKLFF. Written as DNA, the CDR3 is TGTGCCAGCAGCCCCCGGACAGGGGAGAATGAAAAACTGTTTTTT. Full variable domain (outside the CDR3, taken from reference TRBV7-6 and TRBJ1-4): GAGVSQSPRYKVTKRGQDVALRCDPISGHVSLYWYRQALGQGPEFLTYFNYEAQQDKSGLPNDRFSAERPEGSISTLTIQRTEQRDSAMYRCASSPRTGENEKLFFGSGTQLSVL.

This chain connects TRBV4-1 to TRBJ1-2; TRBD1 matches at 7 bases. The germline V gene encodes CDR1 MGHRA and CDR2 YSYEKL. The CDR3 covers 13 residues. The junction had 5 bases not matched to a gene; V was cut back by 2 bases and J by 8 bases. For the CDR3, the DNA is TGCGCCAGCAGCCAAACAGGGGCGCGGGGCTACACCTTC. This encodes CASSQTGARGYTF.